These 5 T cell receptor beta chains share one sample of origin, sequenced in a study. TCRdb redid the calling of the 5' RACE reads with MiXCR, one entry per CDR3 protein. There are over 50,000 distinct CDR3 sequences in the sample; roughly 22% occur only once, and 2.5% to 4% lies in the top ten. The sequencing input was tumor-infiltrating naive CD4+ T cells sorted from the breast tumor. Subset denoted: naive CD4+ T cells, CD4+CD45RA+CD25-. All receptors derive from a female donor with breast cancer.

Details on this clonotype: This could be a read error, since a much larger clone is one nucleotide away. The chain combines TRBV7-7 with TRBJ2-1, with D possibly TRBD1 on 7 matching bases. Germline assignment: CDR1 SSHAT and CDR2 FNYEAQ (reference sequence). CDR3 length: 14 amino acids. The CDR3 loop reads CASSQGQGGVVQFF. Written as DNA, the CDR3 is TGTGCTAGCAGCCAGGGCCAGGGGGGAGTTGTGCAGTTCTTC.

Many counts were recorded for this clonotype. The chain carries TRBV20-1 and TRBJ1-2, with D hard to call. V lost 5 bases and J 3 bases, leaving 10 bases between the germline ends. The CDR3 is made up of 12 amino acids. Germline V gene lookup returns CDR1 DFQATT and CDR2 SNEGSKA (reference sequence). The CDR3 bases are TGCAGTGCTTTTGAGGGCCACTATGGCTACACCTTC. As protein: CSAFEGHYGYTF.

This clonotype was counted only a few times. This rearrangement joins TRBV18 to TRBJ2-5; no reliable D call. Deletions cut 3 bases from V and 5 bases from J, with 7 bases between. Germline loops: CDR1 KGHSH, CDR2 LQKENI. The CDR3 spans 12 residues. CDR3 residues: CASSPERETQYF. CDR3 in DNA: TGTGCCAGCTCACCCGAACGTGAGACCCAGTACTTC.

This clonotype occurred a few times. At one end, the junction sequence differs from germline, possibly due to a read error. The chain combines TRBV2 with TRBJ2-1; 7 nucleotides agree with TRBD2. Germline V gene data show CDR1 as SNHLY and CDR2 as FYNNEI. This CDR3 region has 13 residues. CDR3 DNA: TGTGCCAGCGGCAGCACGCTAGCGGCCCGACAGTGCTTC. As protein: CASGSTLAARQCF.

The chain is built from TRBV24-1 and TRBJ2-1; 9 positions match TRBD2. Germline lookup yields CDR1 KGHDR and CDR2 SFDVKD. The CDR3 extends over 14 amino acids. The J segment lost 9 bases and the V segment lost 6 bases, leaving 8 bases of the junction unmatched. In DNA form, the CDR3 reads TGTGCCACCAGTACCGGGGGTAGCGGGAGTGAGCAGTTCTTC. This gives the protein CATSTGGSGSEQFF.